This TCR beta chain was sequenced in a study of regulatory T cells in long-lasting Graves disease (TCRdb year 2021). At the level of the whole study: To count as having persistent Graves' disease, a patient had to have received antithyroid drug treatment for over 5 years with TSH receptor autoantibodies remaining persistently positive. This study used TCR sequencing and RNA sequencing of peripheral blood to compare persistent Graves' disease patients against newly diagnosed Graves' disease patients. The study took place in China and was registered as a clinical trial. A total of 33 samples were covered by TCR sequencing, comprising some 13 persistent and around 20 newly diagnosed Graves' disease patients. In the clinical cohort, patients with persistent Graves' disease had used antithyroid drugs for an average of roughly 10 years. Findings and caveats that apply to the study as a whole: As a limitation, the authors acknowledged that the small sample size may reduce accuracy. A larger number of public clonotypes was shared among persistent patients (approximately 2,500) than among newly diagnosed patients (over 850). Peripheral blood alone was examined, since thyroid tissue, which constituted the primary lesion, could not be accessed. TRBV28, TRBJ1-2 and TRBJ2-5 were preferentially used in persistent disease, while TRBV20-1 and TRBJ2-1 were favored in newly diagnosed disease. Compared with newly diagnosed patients, persistent Graves' disease patients had lower TCR Shannon entropy and fewer highly expanded clones, which suggests clonal expansion. Sequencing and analysis were restricted to the TCR beta chain.

The label giving this sample's time point can be read as: persistent/refractory GD, antithyroid drugs over 5 years with positive TRAb. For both TCR sequencing and RNA sequencing, RNA was extracted from PBMCs using TRIzol. Graves' disease was diagnosed according to American Thyroid Association guidelines. Patients were recruited from an endocrinology department in Xi'an, China. Each patient gave around 9 milliliters of peripheral blood, collected in an EDTA anticoagulant tube. PBMCs were isolated by Ficoll Paque Plus density gradient separation without further T cell sorting. An Agilent 2100 Bioanalyzer and agarose gel were used to check RNA quality, while a NanoDrop 2000 measured RNA concentration. This clonotype has a handful of counts. The antigen it recognizes is unknown. The record has no base qualities; no much larger clone is one base away. The method behind the library was multiplex PCR. Sequencing took place on an Illumina HiSeq 4000. CDR3 regions were amplified by Arm-PCR with iRepertoire HTBI primers to construct TCR beta libraries. PCR products were gel purified before sequencing. The study's own analysis went as follows. Gene usage analysis of CDR3 amino acid clonotypes relied on the 62 TRBV and fewer than 15 TRBJ segments identified across samples. Filtered high-quality paired reads were merged into contigs using COPE and FqMerger. BLAST was used to align contigs to the IMGT TRBV, TRBD and TRBJ reference genes, and CDR3 was defined following IMGT. Any clonotype with a frequency above 0.1% was classified as a highly expanded clone. Shannon entropy was used to measure repertoire diversity, and the Gini coefficient was used to measure V-J evenness. Public clonotypes were defined as clonotypes shared by more than one individual. TCRdb ran its own pipeline on the public reads, namely fastp trimming at Q25 and MiXCR clone calling, and kept in-frame beta chains. Records with the same CDR3 protein are collapsed into one entry carrying the most frequent genes and DNA. These V and J calls derive from TCRdb rather than the authors' analysis. Here the sample has about 460,000 distinct CDR3 sequences; 22% occur a single time. 13% of the sample belongs to the ten largest clones.

Trimming leaves V shorter by 6 bases and J shorter by 1 base, with the junction holding 5 bases beyond the gene matches. The CDR3, from cysteine to phenylalanine, totals 14 residues. Just the 42-base CDR3 DNA is kept, in frame starting at base 1. The germline V gene (reference sequence) sets CDR1 to DFQATT and CDR2 to SNEGSKA. The clonotype was recovered from a female donor with Graves disease. Recombination joined TRBV20-1 with TRBJ2-7; 11 central nucleotides agree with TRBD2. The source was peripheral blood mononuclear cells (PBMCs), collected when the disease was refractory, from a patient treated with antithyroid drugs. The CDR3 region reads CSATGLAESYEQYF. The DNA is TGCAGTGCAACGGGACTAGCGGAATCCTACGAGCAGTACTTC.